The present TCR beta chain was sequenced within a study of T cells in Graves' hyperthyroidism and ophthalmopathy. Study-level findings and limits: Using 13 V-J features, a model discriminated ophthalmopathy from stable hyperthyroidism.

This clonotype was detected many times. What it recognizes is unknown. RNA transcripts provided the source from which TCR beta CDR3 regions were amplified. HTBI primers were used for first-round RT-PCR of the TCR CDR3. TCRdb recomputed calls from the multiplex PCR reads with MiXCR, one row per CDR3 protein. The sample lists about 640,000 distinct CDR3 sequences, less than 25% occurring once. The J segment lost 5 bases and the V segment lost 5 bases, leaving 7 bases of the junction unmatched. The length of the CDR3 is 15 residues. The germline V gene encodes CDR1 SGHRS and CDR2 YFSETQ. The sequence came from a man aged 25 to 40 with Graves' ophthalmopathy. The source material was blood. This chain connects TRBV5-1 to TRBJ2-2; the match to TRBD1 covers 9 bases. The CDR3 DNA reads TGCGCCAGCAGAGCCTCCGGGACAGGGACCGGGGAGCTGTTTTTT. This gives the protein CASRASGTGTGELFF.